This T cell receptor (beta chain) stems from a study of metastatic and nonmetastatic thyroid tumors. The germline V gene encodes CDR1 SNHLY and CDR2 FYNNEI. The CDR3 is 16 amino acids. V lost 8 bases, J lost 5 bases, and 13 bases stayed unmatched. Every patient underwent thyroid surgery untreated. This clone was picked up many times. TCRdb re-clonotyped the PCR reads through MiXCR. The repertoire has roughly 30,000 clones, roughly 4% of them found once; the top ten carry roughly 3.2%. The clonotype was recovered from a male donor with papillary thyroid cancer or a benign thyroid nodule (not recorded which). Some clones in this sample may be carry-over from other donors' samples. V and J are TRBV2 and TRBJ2-5; 11 bases match TRBD1. The sequencing input was blood. CDR3 loop: CASSPSGTGGKETQYF. CDR3 sequence (DNA): TGTGCCAGCTCCCCCTCCGGGACAGGGGGAAAGGAGACCCAGTACTTC.